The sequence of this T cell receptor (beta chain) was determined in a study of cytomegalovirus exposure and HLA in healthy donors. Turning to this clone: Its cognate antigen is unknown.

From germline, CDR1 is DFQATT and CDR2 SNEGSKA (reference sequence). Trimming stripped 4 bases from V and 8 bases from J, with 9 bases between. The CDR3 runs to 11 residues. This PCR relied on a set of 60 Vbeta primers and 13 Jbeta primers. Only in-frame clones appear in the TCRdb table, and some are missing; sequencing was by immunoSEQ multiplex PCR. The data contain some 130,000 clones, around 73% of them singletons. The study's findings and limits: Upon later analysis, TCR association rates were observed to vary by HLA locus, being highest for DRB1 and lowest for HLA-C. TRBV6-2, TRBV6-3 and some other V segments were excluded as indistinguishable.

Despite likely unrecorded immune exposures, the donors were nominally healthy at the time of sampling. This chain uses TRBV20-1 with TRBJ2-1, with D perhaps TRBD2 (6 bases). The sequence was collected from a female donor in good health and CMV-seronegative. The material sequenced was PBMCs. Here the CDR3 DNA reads TGCAGTGCTACTAGGGAGGATGAGCAGTTCTTC. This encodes CSATREDEQFF.